This T cell receptor beta chain was retrieved from a study of regulatory T cells in long-lasting Graves disease. The sample's time point: newly diagnosed GD, antithyroid drugs for less than 3 months. The authors made the TCR library using RNA they extracted from PBMCs. Relying on iRepertoire HTBI primers and Arm-PCR of CDR3 regions, the team built TCR beta libraries. TCRdb reprocessed the multiplex PCR reads with MiXCR, giving one entry per CDR3 protein. This table holds 550,000 to 650,000 distinct CDR3 sequences, about 16% found once. The V and J ends lost 5 bases and 5 bases, in that order; junction bases with no gene match: 3. There are 13 residues in the CDR3. CDR1 and CDR2 from the germline V gene are SNHLY and FYNNEI. In its sample, this clonotype was seen a few times. These same records also appear under a second study, on T cells in Graves' hyperthyroidism and ophthalmopathy. As that report states: The authors' 13 V-J model separated ophthalmopathy from stable hyperthyroidism.

The sequencing here drew on peripheral blood mononuclear cells (PBMCs), taken at new diagnosis, from a patient treated with antithyroid drugs. The chain joins TRBV2 to TRBJ2-7, with 10 positions matching TRBD1. The source of this sequence is a man aged 18 to 29 with Graves disease. The CDR3 bases are TGTGCCAGCAGTCGACAGGGGGCGAACGAGCAGTACTTC. Its protein product is CASSRQGANEQYF.